This TCR beta chain is from a study of blood T cell repertoires in COVID-19 (dated by TCRdb to about 2020). At the level of the whole study: Samples from collaborators originated in the United States, Italy and Spain and spanned both the acute and convalescent phases of COVID-19. The material from the prospective study consisted of cDNA or gDNA derived from T cells, B-cell-depleted T cells, or PBMCs. Deeply sampled blood TCRbeta repertoires from subjects exposed to, actively infected with, or recovered from COVID-19 were included in the dataset. The repertoires were made available in a free public database intended to serve as a resource for research on the immune response to SARS-CoV-2. The samples were drawn from the first 160 participants of the ongoing ImmuneRACE study and from 1,254 subjects provided by 6 global collaborators. Nearly every sample came with metadata listing a de-identified subject ID, COVID-19 status, age in years and sex. Where HLA class I and class II types were available, the types were taken from metadata supplied by the sample provider, not from assay-based typing. Study-level results and caveats: The amount of clinical and demographic metadata varied by source and participant and was provided uncurated.

The immunoSEQ Assay, a bias-controlled multiplex PCR, was used to amplify TCRbeta CDR3 regions from genomic DNA. For the original study's pipeline: Nucleated cell counts per sample were estimated from amplification of reference gene primers within the assay. To quantify the absolute abundance of each unique TCRbeta CDR3 rearrangement, sequence reads were collapsed and filtered. For each sample, productive Simpson clonality was calculated as the square root of Simpson's diversity index over productive rearrangements. In its TCRdb copy, this immuneACCESS table keeps in-frame sequences only and misses some clones. Where compared with another copy, unresolved V genes explain less than half of these, and the others have no known cause. V and J calls and clone size are given by that table; D and trimming were obtained from the DNA. Present in this sample are over 300,000 clones, 70% to 90% of which were seen just once. Roughly 2% of the sample comes from the top ten.

In the case of this clone: The target of this receptor is not known. No base-level quality is on record; no much larger clone is a single base apart.

Enrolling through a virtual design, the prospective study's participants ranged in age from roughly 18 to 95 years and lived across more than 20 United States geographic areas. In the prospective study, cohorts were assigned on the basis of participant-reported clinical history obtained from a screening survey and a study questionnaire. Recovered participants in ImmuneRACE Cohort 3 were defined as having two consecutive negative NP/OP PCR tests, clearance from a healthcare professional, or resolution of symptoms. In the prospective study, mobile phlebotomists collected whole blood, serum and a nasopharyngeal or oropharyngeal swab from each participant. Participants in the prospective study had the option to provide additional blood draws and questionnaires over a 2-month period. Prospective study blood samples were shipped either frozen or at room temperature before DNA extraction. Here V drops 5 bases and J drops 9 bases, and the junction holds 11 bases not matched to any gene. Counted from cysteine to phenylalanine, this CDR3 has 15 amino acids. Only the CDR3 portion is preserved as DNA: 45 bases, with reading frame beginning at the first base. As encoded in the germline V gene (reference sequence), CDR1 is LNHNV while CDR2 is YYDKDF.

Source material: PBMCs or T cells enriched from blood (not recorded which). The chain was built from TRBV15 and TRBJ2-1; 9 bases in between match TRBD1. The receptor's source is a man aged 25-40 years who had recovered from COVID-19. The CDR3 amino acid sequence is: CATSSLTGGESEQFF. The DNA is as follows: TGTGCCACCAGCTCCCTGACAGGGGGGGAGAGTGAGCAGTTCTTC.